This entry concerns a single T cell receptor (beta chain). The antigen is not known. Assay used: immunoSEQ multiplex PCR; TCRdb lists only in-frame clones, some missing. The data hold tens of thousands of clones, with roughly 92% observed a single time. The related graft donor's blood sample was taken on the day of bone marrow donation. The data stem from a study of T cells after posttransplantation cyclophosphamide. Study-wide results and caveats: TRB clonality was highly associated with recipient CMV seropositivity and reactivation. Donor CD8+ memory clones often dominated recipient blood repertoires at later times. Blood and skin or GI T cell repertoires showed limited TRB overlap.

Germline V lookup: CDR1 MGHDK, CDR2 SYGVNS. After removal of 4 bases from V and 5 bases from J, the junction contained 14 bases not matched to a gene. The CDR3 covers 17 residues. This clonotype was sampled from a woman aged 45-60 years in good health and a related stem cell transplant donor. The source material was PBMCs. The chain joins TRBV25-1 to TRBJ2-1, with TRBD1 matching 7 bases. CDR3 region: CASSVPSTGLVDNEQFF. CDR3 nucleotide sequence: TGTGCCAGCAGTGTCCCTTCGACAGGGTTAGTTGACAATGAGCAGTTCTTC.